The clone carrying this T cell receptor (beta chain) was counted at least ten times. Its antigen is still unknown. This entry is derived from a study of neurological immune-mediated disorders. Stated time point: longitudinal time-point 3. Template-switch 5'RACE cDNA synthesis added a 10-nucleotide unique molecular identifier. TCRdb called the 5' RACE reads again in MiXCR, with one record for every CDR3 protein. The repertoire consists of tens of thousands of distinct CDR3 sequences, with around 4% occurring once and the leading ten covering 5.7%. Whole-study findings and limits: No clinical or MRI feature was associated with the multiple sclerosis repertoire cluster.

The sample comprised PBMCs. The sequence was obtained from a woman aged 55-69 years with multiple sclerosis.

CDR3 in DNA: TGTGCCAGCAGCTTAGAAGGTACAGGGGCTGGCTACAATGAGCAGTTCTTC. Residues: CASSLEGTGAGYNEQFF. The chain combines TRBV7-6 with TRBJ2-1; 7 nucleotides line up with TRBD1. This CDR3 comprises 17 residues. CDR1 is SGHVS, CDR2 FNYEAQ, per germline. V gave up 1 base and J gave up 3 bases; unmatched junction bases: 9.